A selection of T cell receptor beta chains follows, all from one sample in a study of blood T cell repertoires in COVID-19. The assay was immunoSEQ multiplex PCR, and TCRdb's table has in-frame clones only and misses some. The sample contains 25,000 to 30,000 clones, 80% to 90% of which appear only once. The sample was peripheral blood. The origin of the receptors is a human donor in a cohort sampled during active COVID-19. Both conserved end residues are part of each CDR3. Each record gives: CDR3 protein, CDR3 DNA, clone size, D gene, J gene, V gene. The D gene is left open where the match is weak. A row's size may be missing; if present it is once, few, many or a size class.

cdr3_aa: CASSPATGLLGASNEQYF
cdr3_nt: TGTGCCAGCTCACCTGCTACGGGTCTGCTGGGGGCTTCGAACGAGCAGTACTTC
clone_size: -
d_call: -
j_call: TRBJ2-7
v_call: TRBV18

cdr3_aa: CASTEQGLAKNIQYF
cdr3_nt: TGTGCCAGCACCGAACAGGGGCTAGCCAAAAACATTCAGTACTTC
clone_size: -
d_call: TRBD1
j_call: TRBJ2-4
v_call: TRBV27

cdr3_aa: CASTTRSGRGYGYTF
cdr3_nt: TGTGCCAGCACCACCCGGTCAGGCAGGGGATATGGCTACACCTTC
clone_size: -
d_call: -
j_call: TRBJ1-2
v_call: TRBV6-5

cdr3_aa: CASSIISTDTQYF
cdr3_nt: TGTGCCAGCAGCATTATTAGCACAGATACGCAGTATTTT
clone_size: -
d_call: -
j_call: TRBJ2-3
v_call: TRBV9

cdr3_aa: CASSTPRTEQFF
cdr3_nt: TGTGCCAGCAGTACTCCGCGTACTGAGCAGTTCTTC
clone_size: -
d_call: -
j_call: TRBJ2-1
v_call: TRBV6-5

cdr3_aa: CASSRGTVTLNTEAFF
cdr3_nt: TGTGCCAGTAGTAGGGGGACAGTTACTTTGAACACTGAAGCTTTCTTT
clone_size: -
d_call: TRBD1
j_call: TRBJ1-1
v_call: TRBV19

cdr3_aa: CASSSRGPETQYF
cdr3_nt: TGTGCCAGCAGCTCCAGGGGGCCAGAGACCCAGTACTTC
clone_size: few
d_call: TRBD1
j_call: TRBJ2-5
v_call: TRBV7-9

cdr3_aa: CASRASSGDEQYF
cdr3_nt: TGCGCCAGCAGGGCTAGCTCGGGCGACGAGCAGTACTTC
clone_size: few
d_call: -
j_call: TRBJ2-7
v_call: TRBV5-1

cdr3_aa: CASSLLGGARIGGYTF
cdr3_nt: TGTGCCAGCAGCTTGTTAGGGGGCGCGAGAATCGGCGGCTACACCTTC
clone_size: -
d_call: TRBD1
j_call: TRBJ1-2
v_call: TRBV5-6

cdr3_aa: CASSPLARGAFF
cdr3_nt: TGTGCCAGCTCACCACTGGCCCGGGGGGCTTTCTTT
clone_size: -
d_call: -
j_call: TRBJ1-1
v_call: TRBV18

cdr3_aa: CASERGRPIPNEKLFF
cdr3_nt: TGCGCCAGCGAAAGGGGGCGACCAATCCCTAATGAAAAACTGTTTTTT
clone_size: -
d_call: TRBD1
j_call: TRBJ1-4
v_call: TRBV4-1

cdr3_aa: CASSQTQLQETQYF
cdr3_nt: TGCGCCAGCAGCCAGACACAGCTTCAAGAGACCCAGTACTTC
clone_size: -
d_call: -
j_call: TRBJ2-5
v_call: TRBV5-1

cdr3_aa: CASRQSNQPQHF
cdr3_nt: TGTGCCAGCAGACAGAGCAATCAGCCCCAGCATTTT
clone_size: -
d_call: -
j_call: TRBJ1-5
v_call: TRBV12-3/TRBV12-4

cdr3_aa: CASTAGDSYGYTF
cdr3_nt: TGTGCCAGCACCGCCGGGGACAGCTATGGCTACACCTTC
clone_size: -
d_call: TRBD1
j_call: TRBJ1-2
v_call: TRBV25-1

cdr3_aa: CASSPYRGLPTGELFF
cdr3_nt: TGCGCCAGCAGCCCTTACAGGGGACTTCCCACCGGGGAGCTGTTTTTT
clone_size: -
d_call: -
j_call: TRBJ2-2
v_call: TRBV5-1

cdr3_aa: CASRSQGAGNTEAFF
cdr3_nt: TGTGCCAGCAGATCCCAGGGGGCCGGAAACACTGAAGCTTTCTTT
clone_size: -
d_call: TRBD1
j_call: TRBJ1-1
v_call: TRBV6-5